This T cell receptor beta chain was sequenced during a study of blood T cell repertoires in COVID-19. Study details: Acute-phase and convalescent COVID-19 samples originated in the United States, Italy and Spain. T cells, B-cell-depleted T cells, or PBMCs provided the cDNA or gDNA that served as material.

Trimming cost V 3 bases and J 8 bases; bases outside gene matches: 3. Germline assignment: CDR1 SGHTA and CDR2 FQGNSA. The CDR3 runs to 14 residues. Measured with immunoSEQ multiplex PCR; TCRdb has only the in-frame clones, and not every one. This sample carries roughly 230,000 clones, roughly 85% of them seen once, and the ten largest clones take approximately 4%. The V call is TRBV7-2, the J call TRBJ1-6; 8 bases are shared with TRBD1. This clonotype was sampled from an elderly woman with acute or convalescent COVID-19. Sequencing was done on a sample of peripheral blood. The CDR3 loop reads CASSLTGADSPLHF. DNA for the CDR3: TGTGCCAGCAGCTTGACAGGGGCGGATTCACCCCTCCACTTT.